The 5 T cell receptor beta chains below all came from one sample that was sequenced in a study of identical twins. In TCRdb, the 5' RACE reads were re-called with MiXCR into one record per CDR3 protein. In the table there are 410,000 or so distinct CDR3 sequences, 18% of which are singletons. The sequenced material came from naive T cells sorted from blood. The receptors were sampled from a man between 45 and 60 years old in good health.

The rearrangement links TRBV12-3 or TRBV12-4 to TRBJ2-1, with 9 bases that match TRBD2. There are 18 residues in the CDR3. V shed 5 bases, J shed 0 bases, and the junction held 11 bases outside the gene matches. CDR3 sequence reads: CASSKELAGRSSYNEQFF. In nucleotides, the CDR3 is TGTGCCAGCAGTAAGGAGCTAGCGGGACGGAGCTCCTACAATGAGCAGTTCTTC.

CDR3 loop: CASSPSTVANYGYTF. DNA for the CDR3: TGTGCCAGCAGCCCGTCGACGGTAGCTAACTATGGCTACACCTTC. The chain is built from TRBV7-2 and TRBJ1-2; D not resolved. Germline CDR1 SGHTA, CDR2 FQGNSA. The CDR3 is 15 amino acids. V was trimmed by 5 bases and J by 0 bases, leaving 13 bases between them. Full variable domain (missing parts from reference TRBV7-2 and TRBJ1-2): GAGVSQSPSNKVTEKGKDVELRCDPISGHTALYWYRQSLGQGLEFLIYFQGNSAPDKSGLPSDRFSAERTGGSVSTLTIQRTQQEDSAVYLCASSPSTVANYGYTFGSGTRLTVV.

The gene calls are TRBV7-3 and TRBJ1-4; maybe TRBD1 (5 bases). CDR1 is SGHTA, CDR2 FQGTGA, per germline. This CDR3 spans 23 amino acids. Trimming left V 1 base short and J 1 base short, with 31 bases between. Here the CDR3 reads CASSLKRKIQVGHEKLTNEKLFF. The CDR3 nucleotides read TGTGCCAGCAGCTTAAAGAGGAAGATACAGGTCGGCCATGAGAAGTTAACTAATGAAAAACTGTTTTTT.

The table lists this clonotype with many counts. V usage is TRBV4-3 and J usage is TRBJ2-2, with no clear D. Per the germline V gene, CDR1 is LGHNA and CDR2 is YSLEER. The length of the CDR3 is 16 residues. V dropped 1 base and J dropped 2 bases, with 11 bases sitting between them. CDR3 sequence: CASSQARLGNTGELFF. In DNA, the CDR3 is TGCGCCAGCAGCCAAGCTCGATTGGGCAACACCGGGGAGCTGTTTTTT.

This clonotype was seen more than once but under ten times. The CDR3 sequence: CASSQVDRGPNYGYTF. In nucleotides, the CDR3 is TGCGCCAGCAGCCAAGTGGACAGGGGCCCCAACTATGGCTACACCTTC. The chain is built from TRBV4-3 and TRBJ1-2; TRBD1 matches at 9 bases. This CDR3 has 16 amino acids. The V gene's germline CDR1 is LGHNA and CDR2 YSLEER. The V gene end was trimmed by 1 base and the J gene end by 2 bases; junction bases not matched to a gene: 5.